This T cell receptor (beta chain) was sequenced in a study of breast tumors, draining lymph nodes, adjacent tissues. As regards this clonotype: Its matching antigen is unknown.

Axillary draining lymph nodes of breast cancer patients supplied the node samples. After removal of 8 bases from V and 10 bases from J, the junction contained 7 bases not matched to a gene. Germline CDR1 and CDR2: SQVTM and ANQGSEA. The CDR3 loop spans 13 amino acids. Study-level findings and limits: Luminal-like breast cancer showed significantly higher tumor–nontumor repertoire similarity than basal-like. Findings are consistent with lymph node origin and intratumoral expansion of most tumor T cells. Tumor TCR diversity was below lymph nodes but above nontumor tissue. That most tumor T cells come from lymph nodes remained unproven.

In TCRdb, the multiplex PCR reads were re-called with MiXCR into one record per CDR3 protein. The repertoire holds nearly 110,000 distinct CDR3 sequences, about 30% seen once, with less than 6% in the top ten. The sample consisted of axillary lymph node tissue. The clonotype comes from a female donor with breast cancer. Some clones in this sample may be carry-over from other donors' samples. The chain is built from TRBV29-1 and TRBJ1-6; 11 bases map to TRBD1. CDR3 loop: CSTWDRGRSPLHF. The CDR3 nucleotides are TGCAGCACCTGGGACAGGGGGAGATCACCCCTCCACTTT. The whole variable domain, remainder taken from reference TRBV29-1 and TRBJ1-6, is SAVISQKPSRDICQRGTSLTIQCQVDSQVTMMFWYRQQPGQSLTLIATANQGSEATYESGFVIDKFPISRPNLTFSTLTVSNMSPEDSSIYLCSTWDRGRSPLHFGNGTRLTVT.